This paragraph reports one T cell receptor (beta chain). The sample comes from a study of T cell responses to AZD1222 COVID-19 vaccine. Measured with immunoSEQ multiplex PCR; TCRdb has only the in-frame clones, and not every one. Here the sample spans about 86,000 clones, around nine tenths being singletons. The CDR3 sequence is 15 residues long. Germline V gene data show CDR1 as SGHDT and CDR2 as YYEEEE. The trim removed 0 bases at V and 4 bases at J, leaving 4 bases unmatched. J is TRBJ2-7 and V is TRBV5-6; 10 positions match TRBD2. Sequences were derived from peripheral blood, sampled on day 0 of AZD1222 vaccination. This clonotype originated in an adult in good health. The CDR3 protein is CASSLVVAGGYEQYF. CDR3 nucleotide sequence: TGTGCCAGCAGCTTGGTGGTAGCGGGGGGATACGAGCAGTACTTC.